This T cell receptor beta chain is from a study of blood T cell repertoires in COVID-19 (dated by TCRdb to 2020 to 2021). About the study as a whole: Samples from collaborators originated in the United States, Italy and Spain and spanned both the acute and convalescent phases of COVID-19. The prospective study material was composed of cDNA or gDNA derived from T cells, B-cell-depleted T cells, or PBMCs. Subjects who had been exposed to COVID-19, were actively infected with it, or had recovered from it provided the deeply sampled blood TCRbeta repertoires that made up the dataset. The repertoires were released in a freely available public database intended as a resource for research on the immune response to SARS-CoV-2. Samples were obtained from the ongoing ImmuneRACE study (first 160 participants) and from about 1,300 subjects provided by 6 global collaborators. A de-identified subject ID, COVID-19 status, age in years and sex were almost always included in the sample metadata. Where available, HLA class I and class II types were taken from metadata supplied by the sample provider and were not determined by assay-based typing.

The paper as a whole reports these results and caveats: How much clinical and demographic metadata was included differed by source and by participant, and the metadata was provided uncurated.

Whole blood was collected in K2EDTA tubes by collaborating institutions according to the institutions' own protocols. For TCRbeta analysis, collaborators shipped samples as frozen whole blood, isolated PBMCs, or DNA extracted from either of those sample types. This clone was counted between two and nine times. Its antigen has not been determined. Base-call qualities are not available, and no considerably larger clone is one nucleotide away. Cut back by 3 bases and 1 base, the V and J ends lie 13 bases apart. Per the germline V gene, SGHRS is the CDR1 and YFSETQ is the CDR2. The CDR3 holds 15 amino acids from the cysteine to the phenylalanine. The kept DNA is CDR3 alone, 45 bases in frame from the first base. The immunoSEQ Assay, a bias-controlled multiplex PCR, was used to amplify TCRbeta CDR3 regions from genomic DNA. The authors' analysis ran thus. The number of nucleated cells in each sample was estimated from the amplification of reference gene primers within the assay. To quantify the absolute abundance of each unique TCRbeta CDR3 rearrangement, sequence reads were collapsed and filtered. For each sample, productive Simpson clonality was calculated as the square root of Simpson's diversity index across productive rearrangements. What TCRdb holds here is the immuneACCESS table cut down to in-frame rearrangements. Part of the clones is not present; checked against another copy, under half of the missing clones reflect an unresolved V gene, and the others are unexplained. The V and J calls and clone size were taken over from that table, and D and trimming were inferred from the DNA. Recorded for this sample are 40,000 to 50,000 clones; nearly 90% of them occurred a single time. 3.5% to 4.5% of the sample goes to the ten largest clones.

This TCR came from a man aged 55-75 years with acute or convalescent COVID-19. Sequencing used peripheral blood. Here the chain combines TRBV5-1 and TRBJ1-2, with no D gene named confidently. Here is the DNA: TGCGCCAGCAGCTCCCTGAGGAGCGATAACTATGGCTACACCTTC. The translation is CASSSLRSDNYGYTF.